Shown below are 30 T cell receptor beta chains from a single sample sequenced in a study of regulatory T cells in long-lasting Graves disease. According to the study, TCR beta libraries were built with iRepertoire HTBI primers and CDR3-region Arm-PCR. Each CDR3 protein gets one entry after TCRdb re-called the multiplex PCR reads with MiXCR. The sample holds 350,000 to 500,000 distinct CDR3 sequences, around 15% seen once. Time point meaning: newly diagnosed GD, antithyroid drugs for less than 3 months. From RNA extracted from PBMCs, the TCR library was made. This same sample was also taken into another study, of T cells in Graves' hyperthyroidism and ophthalmopathy.

The sample was peripheral blood mononuclear cells (PBMCs), taken at new diagnosis, from a patient treated with antithyroid drugs. The receptors here all came from a woman under 40 with Graves disease.

This clonotype was seen many times. The chain couples TRBV27 to TRBJ1-2; a weak D match, TRBD1 (5 bases). V lost 6 bases to trimming and J lost 2 bases, with 10 bases between them. The germline V gene encodes CDR1 MNHEY and CDR2 SMNVEV (reference sequence). This CDR3 contains 13 residues. The CDR3 spells CASSLKGNYGYTF. CDR3 sequence (DNA): TGTGCCAGCAGCCTGAAGGGGAACTATGGCTACACCTTC.

The chain links TRBV6-1 to TRBJ2-5; 10 nucleotides match TRBD1. CDR1 and CDR2 (germline): MNHNS, SASEGT. J lost 0 bases, V lost 8 bases, and 3 bases had no gene match. This CDR3 has 14 residues. CDR3 coding DNA: TGTGCCAGCTGGGGACAGGGGTACCAAGAGACCCAGTACTTC. Its protein is CASWGQGYQETQYF.

This clonotype was counted ten times or more. The chain combines TRBV28 with TRBJ2-1, with no clear D. There are 19 residues in the CDR3. Germline V gives CDR1 MDHEN, CDR2 SYDVKM. Trimming removed 7 bases from V and 0 bases from J, with 25 bases in between. The CDR3 is CASTPWASQRRTSYNEQFF. The CDR3, as DNA: TGTGCCAGCACCCCTTGGGCTAGTCAACGAAGGACCTCCTACAATGAGCAGTTCTTC. The full variable domain, with the rest looked up from reference TRBV28 and TRBJ2-1, is DVKVTQSSRYLVKRTGEKVFLECVQDMDHENMFWYRQDPGLGLRLIYFSYDVKMKEKGDIPEGYSVSREKKERFSLILESASTNQTSMYLCASTPWASQRRTSYNEQFFGPGTRLTVL.

This clonotype occurred many times. The chain joins TRBV6-5 to TRBJ2-1; D gene ambiguous. Germline CDR1 is MNHEY and CDR2 is SVGAGI. The germline V and J ends were trimmed by 3 bases and 2 bases, with 8 bases remaining between them. CDR3 size: 14 residues. CDR3 DNA sequence: TGTGCCAGCAGTTATAGGGCGGCCTACAATGAGCAGTTCTTC. This gives the protein CASSYRAAYNEQFF.

This clonotype was picked up many times. The rearrangement joins TRBV6-5 to TRBJ1-2; TRBD1 matches 7 bases. This CDR3 is built from 16 residues. Trimming removed 0 bases from V and 8 bases from J; junction bases left unmatched: 12. Per germline, CDR1 MNHEY and CDR2 SVGAGI. The CDR3 DNA is TGTGCCAGCAGTTACTCGAGTATAGGGGGCGCGAGGGGCTACACCTTC. Translating it yields CASSYSSIGGARGYTF.

This clonotype was recorded a few times. V is TRBV28 and J is TRBJ2-7; D could derive from TRBD1 or TRBD2 (5 bases each). Germline V gives CDR1 MDHEN, CDR2 SYDVKM. The CDR3 runs to 14 residues. V lost 7 bases to trimming and J lost 0 bases, with 13 bases between them. CDR3 region: CASTGGGSSYEQYF. For the CDR3, the DNA is TGTGCCAGCACCGGTGGGGGAAGCTCCTACGAGCAGTACTTC.

In this sample, this clonotype turned up many times. The chain is built from TRBV7-2 and TRBJ1-1; weak D call: TRBD1 (5 bases). Germline lookup yields CDR1 SGHTA and CDR2 FQGNSA. The CDR3 spans 13 residues. V was cut by 3 bases and J by 3 bases, with 8 bases left in between. CDR3 loop: CASSFLGHTEAFF. The CDR3 region has the DNA TGTGCCAGCAGCTTTTTGGGGCACACTGAAGCTTTCTTT.

A few counts support this clonotype. The conserved phenylalanine or tryptophan is not found at the CDR3 terminus, so this likely reflects a read error. Because the CDR3's place on the DNA is in doubt, the DNA is left out and the CDR3 is given as listed by TCRdb. The chain links TRBV28 to TRBJ1-1; the D segment call TRBD1 is taken from the table without a DNA check. CDR1 MDHEN and CDR2 SYDVKM come from the germline V gene. The CDR3 region is 13 residues in length, termini included. This chain's CDR3 is CASNFQGYTEAFL.

This clonotype was counted ten times or more. V and J are TRBV11-2 and TRBJ2-7; TRBD2 agrees at 7 bases. V shed 0 bases, J shed 4 bases, and the junction held 6 bases outside the gene matches. The CDR3 is 15 residues long. Germline loops: CDR1 SGHAT, CDR2 FQNNGV. CDR3 amino acids: CASSLEGGRTYEQYF. Here the CDR3 DNA reads TGTGCCAGCAGCTTAGAGGGAGGGCGGACATACGAGCAGTACTTC.

This clonotype was seen at least ten times. The chain employs TRBV3-1 and TRBJ2-7; 9 bases line up with TRBD2. J was trimmed by 2 bases and V by 4 bases; bases with no gene match: 3. CDR3 length: 14 amino acids. CDR1 LGHDT and CDR2 YNNKEL come from the germline V gene (reference sequence). The CDR3 bases are TGTGCCAGCAGCCCCTTAGCGGGAGCCTACGAGCAGTACTTC. This sequence encodes CASSPLAGAYEQYF.

The V gene is TRBV19, the J gene TRBJ1-1; D perhaps matches TRBD1 (5 bases). The V gene's germline CDR1 is LNHDA and CDR2 SQIVND (reference sequence). The CDR3 length is 18 residues. Trimming cost V 6 bases and J 0 bases, with 23 bases left between them. The CDR3 region has the DNA TGTGCCAGTAGAATACACCTTCCGGGACGGTCGATGAACACTGAAGCTTTCTTT. As protein: CASRIHLPGRSMNTEAFF.

This clonotype was counted many times. This chain links TRBV7-8 with TRBJ2-7; TRBD2 is a possible D gene (6 bases). The CDR3 consists of 18 residues. V was cut by 2 bases and J by 3 bases, with 23 bases left in between. The germline gives CDR1 SGHVS, CDR2 FQNEAQ. In DNA, the CDR3 is TGTGCCAGCAGCTTATCCAGTATTGCGGACCGGAGGGGCTACGAGCAGTACTTC. Translating gives CASSLSSIADRRGYEQYF. Together with reference TRBV7-8 and TRBJ2-7, the CDR3 gives the full variable domain: GAGVSQSPRYKVAKRGQDVALRCDPISGHVSLFWYQQALGQGPEFLTYFQNEAQLDKSGLPSDRFFAERPEGSVSTLKIQRTQQEDSAVYLCASSLSSIADRRGYEQYFGPGTRLTVT.

This clonotype was seen at least ten times. The chain is built from TRBV28 and TRBJ2-6, with 7 nucleotides matching TRBD1. This CDR3 is built from 16 residues. CDR1 and CDR2 from the germline V gene are MDHEN and SYDVKM. Trimming removed 2 bases from V and 2 bases from J; junction bases left unmatched: 3. The CDR3 spells CASSLPQGAGANVLTF. As DNA, the CDR3 is TGTGCCAGCAGTTTACCTCAGGGGGCTGGGGCCAACGTCCTGACTTTC.

This clonotype was detected a few times. This chain connects TRBV5-8 to TRBJ1-5; 8 bases map to TRBD1. Germline V lookup: CDR1 SGHTS, CDR2 YDEGEE. The CDR3 is made up of 16 amino acids. The trim removed 4 bases at V and 1 base at J, leaving 7 bases unmatched. CDR3: CASSPDRGRSNQPQHF. CDR3 nucleotides: TGTGCCAGCAGCCCTGACAGGGGAAGGAGCAATCAGCCCCAGCATTTT.

A single count supports this clonotype. The chain has TRBV12-3 or TRBV12-4 and TRBJ2-7; D might be TRBD1 (6 bases). The CDR3 extends over 13 amino acids. Trimming removed 5 bases at V and 5 bases at J, with 13 bases between. In nucleotides, the CDR3 is TGTGCCAGCAGTCCTCACAGGGACCACGAGCAGTACTTC. Its protein is CASSPHRDHEQYF.

The table lists this clonotype with many counts. V gene TRBV28 combines with J gene TRBJ2-3, with a tentative D call TRBD1 (5 bases). CDR3 length equals 15 residues. Trimming pared 3 bases from V and 1 base from J, leaving 11 bases between. Germline CDR1 MDHEN, CDR2 SYDVKM. The CDR3 here is CASSFGQKRTDTQYF. In DNA, the CDR3 is TGTGCCAGCAGTTTTGGACAAAAACGCACAGATACGCAGTATTTT.

This clonotype was found a few times. The chain employs TRBV29-1 and TRBJ1-2; the D is unclear. From germline, CDR1 is SQVTM and CDR2 ANQGSEA. V lost 0 bases and J lost 10, with 6 bases in between. This CDR3 comprises 10 residues. CDR3: CSVEDDDYTF. The CDR3 nucleotides read TGCAGCGTTGAAGACGACGACTACACCTTC.

There are many counts of this clonotype. V gene TRBV2 combines with J gene TRBJ2-2, with 8 bases matching TRBD1. The CDR3 consists of 20 residues. The junction had 12 bases not matched to a gene; V was cut back by 0 bases and J by 0 bases. Germline V CDR1 and CDR2: SNHLY, FYNNEI. CDR3 sequence reads: CASSEARPGGVLTNTGELFF. CDR3 DNA sequence: TGTGCCAGCAGTGAAGCCCGTCCAGGGGGCGTCTTGACGAACACCGGGGAGCTGTTTTTT.

In its sample, this clonotype was seen many times. The chain recombines TRBV29-1 with TRBJ1-1; TRBD1 matches 10 bases. V lost 4 bases and J lost 3; bases outside the gene matches: 5. The germline CDR1 and CDR2 sequences are SQVTM and ANQGSEA. The CDR3 contains 14 residues. CDR3: CSVGGTGVDTEAFF. As DNA, the CDR3 is TGCAGCGTTGGTGGGACAGGGGTGGACACTGAAGCTTTCTTT.

This clonotype was detected ten times or more. The rearrangement links TRBV15 to TRBJ2-1; 7 bases align to TRBD1. The V and J ends lost 6 bases and 4 bases, in that order; junction bases with no gene match: 6. Germline values: CDR1 LNHNV, CDR2 YYDKDF (reference sequence). The CDR3 consists of 14 residues. Written as DNA, the CDR3 is TGTGCCACCAGTGTGGGACAGAGTTACAATGAGCAGTTCTTC. This gives the protein CATSVGQSYNEQFF.

This clonotype was seen ten or more times. The chain is built from TRBV12-3 or TRBV12-4 and TRBJ2-7, with 9 bases lining up with TRBD1. The trim removed 3 bases at V and 4 bases at J, leaving 13 bases unmatched. This CDR3 comprises 17 residues. The CDR3 sequence: CASSFASGQGILYEQYF. CDR3 in DNA: TGTGCCAGCAGTTTTGCTTCCGGACAGGGGATCCTTTACGAGCAGTACTTC.

This clonotype was detected only a few times. The chain uses TRBV15 and TRBJ1-6; TRBD1 might be the D (6 bases). The germline gives CDR1 LNHNV, CDR2 YYDKDF (reference sequence). CDR3 length: 16 residues. V dropped 2 bases and J dropped 6 bases, with 14 bases sitting between them. The CDR3 nucleotides are TGTGCCACCAGCAGAATTGACAGGCGTCCTAATTCACCCCTCCACTTT. Amino acid sequence: CATSRIDRRPNSPLHF. Variable domain in full (rest from reference TRBV15 and TRBJ1-6): DAMVIQNPRYQVTQFGKPVTLSCSQTLNHNVMYWYQQKSSQAPKLLFHYYDKDFNNEADTPDNFQSRRPNTSFCFLDIRSPGLGDTAMYLCATSRIDRRPNSPLHFGNGTRLTVT.

Only a few counts were recorded for this clonotype. The CDR3 loop is CSARDHLEGTGMNTEAFF. The CDR3 coding sequence is TGCAGTGCTAGAGATCATCTGGAGGGGACAGGAATGAACACTGAAGCTTTCTTT. This chain connects TRBV20-1 to TRBJ1-1; 8 nucleotides align to TRBD1. The ends lost 0 bases at V and 0 bases at J; junction bases unmatched: 12. This CDR3 comprises 18 residues. Germline-derived CDR1 and CDR2 are DFQATT and SNEGSKA (reference sequence).

There are many counts of this clonotype. The chain is built from TRBV24-1 and TRBJ2-5; 7 bases align to TRBD1. The J call is doubtful: the DNA matches TRBJ2-1 better. The CDR3 loop spans 18 amino acids. Germline-derived CDR1 and CDR2 are KGHDR and SFDVKD. The CDR3 region is CATRWDSESGTGYNEQFF. Written as DNA, the CDR3 is TGTGCCACCCGTTGGGACAGCGAGAGCGGTACCGGGTACAATGAGCAGTTCTTC.

This clonotype has a handful of counts. One end of the junction is discordant with germline, which a read error may explain. This chain joins TRBV14 and TRBJ1-2, with unresolved D. Germline CDR1 and CDR2: SGHDN and FVKESK. CDR3 size: 13 residues. The CDR3 region is CARRARELDGYTF. The CDR3 DNA is TGTGCCCGCAGAGCCAGAGAATTGGATGGCTACACCTTC.

This rearrangement joins TRBV6-2 or TRBV6-3 to TRBJ1-2; 10 bases match TRBD1. V was pared by 2 bases and J by 3 bases, with 3 bases of the junction left unmatched. The CDR3 is made up of 15 amino acids. Germline V CDR1 and CDR2: MNHEY, SVGEGT. The CDR3 loop reads CASSYTTGGDYGYTF. CDR3 DNA: TGTGCCAGCAGTTACACGACAGGGGGCGACTATGGCTACACCTTC.

This clonotype was detected many times. This chain joins TRBV29-1 and TRBJ2-7; 9 bases agree with TRBD1. The ends lost 7 bases at V and 6 bases at J; junction bases unmatched: 13. Germline V gene data show CDR1 as SQVTM and CDR2 as ANQGSEA. The CDR3 contains 14 residues. The CDR3 bases are TGCAGCGGGGGGGGACAGGGTGTTTTAGGCGAGCAGTACTTC. Protein sequence: CSGGGQGVLGEQYF.

The chain is built from TRBV3-1 and TRBJ2-5; D remains unclear. CDR3 length: 13 residues. Germline CDR1 reads LGHDT; CDR2 reads YNNKEL (reference sequence). Deletions cut 0 bases from V and 5 bases from J, with 7 bases between. CDR3 nucleotide sequence: TGTGCCAGCAGCCAAGATCTGTTGGAGACCCAGTACTTC. It yields the protein CASSQDLLETQYF.

In its sample, this clonotype was seen many times. V usage is TRBV3-1 and J usage is TRBJ2-1, with 11 bases lining up with TRBD2. The CDR3 runs to 15 residues. V shed 4 bases and J 9 bases; nucleotides not matched to a gene: 8. CDR1 LGHDT and CDR2 YNNKEL come from the germline V gene (reference sequence). The CDR3 is CASSRLAGLVGEQFF. The CDR3 nucleotides read TGTGCCAGCAGCCGACTAGCGGGATTGGTGGGTGAGCAGTTCTTC.

This clonotype was seen a few times. The chain recombines TRBV15 with TRBJ2-5; D not certain. Trimming took off 2 bases at V and 4 bases at J, with 14 bases between the two ends. Germline CDR1 is LNHNV and CDR2 is YYDKDF (reference sequence). CDR3 length equals 15 residues. In nucleotides, the CDR3 is TGTGCCACCAGCAGATCCTCCCGGTCAGGAGAGACCCAGTACTTC. Translated: CATSRSSRSGETQYF.